Given below is one T cell receptor (beta chain) in context. The antigen is undetermined. Blood was collected once per donor into heparin, averaging roughly 0.12 L. Sorted cells reached over 95% purity in every population. The sample belongs to a study of beta chain features in type 1 diabetes. TCRB transcripts that were expressed got sequenced, as all of the isolated RNA had been reverse transcribed. Profiling relied on immunoSEQ multiplex PCR, and the TCRdb table lists in-frame clones only, not all of them. This repertoire shows more than 200,000 clones, roughly 17% found once; its top ten account for 0.08% to 0.095%. The V end lost 1 base, the J end lost 0 bases, and 11 bases lay between the germline ends. CDR3 size: 15 residues. From germline, CDR1 is SQVTM and CDR2 ANQGSEA. Broader study findings: The question of HLA type influencing TCRB rearrangement was one that remained unresolved here. Type 1 diabetes patients had TCRB CDR3s that were shorter (moderately but significantly so) in all four CD4+ subsets. Overrepresentation of cells with high TCR expression could result from cDNA sequencing.

The chain carries TRBV29-1 and TRBJ2-3; a weak D match, TRBD2 (5 bases). The specimen sequenced was naive CD4+ T cells from blood. The receptor's source is a man aged 30 to 39 with type 1 diabetes. The CDR3 protein is CSVEGGQLSTDTQYF. CDR3 sequence (DNA): TGCAGCGTTGAAGGAGGGCAACTTAGCACAGATACGCAGTATTTT.